These T cell receptor beta chains were read from a single sample in a study of cytomegalovirus exposure and HLA in healthy donors. TCRdb's table, derived via immunoSEQ multiplex PCR, lists solely in-frame clones and lacks some. The table has about 160,000 clones, more than 65% seen once; the top ten hold approximately 1.6%. Material: PBMCs. The source of these receptors is a woman between 25 and 40 years old in good health and CMV-seronegative. The CDR3 runs from the conserved cysteine through the conserved F or W. The D gene is left open where the match is weak. Clone size is not always given. Where it is, it says once, few, many or a class for expanded clones.

>NA|TRBD1|TRBJ2-5|TRBV4-1
TGCGCCAGCAGCCAGCAGGGGGTTCGGGGGACCCAGTACTTC
CASSQQGVRGTQYF
>NA|NA|TRBJ2-5|TRBV6-5
TGTGCCAGCAGTCCCCCCGGAGGGTTTGAGGCCCAGTACTTC
CASSPPGGFEAQYF
>NA|NA|TRBJ1-6|TRBV30
TGTGCCGGAAACACAGTGGATAATTCACCCCTCCACTTT
CAGNTVDNSPLHF
>NA|NA|TRBJ2-7|TRBV19
TGTGCCAGTAGTACGGTGGCGGGGGCCGATCACTACTACGAGCAGTACTTC
CASSTVAGADHYYEQYF
>NA|TRBD1|TRBJ2-7|TRBV2
TGTGCCAGCAGTGATTGGGACAGGGGGTCCTACGAGCAGTACTTC
CASSDWDRGSYEQYF
>once|TRBD2|TRBJ2-2|TRBV5-6
TGTGCCAGCAGCTTTAGCGGGAGGGGGACCGGGGAGCTGTTTTTT
CASSFSGRGTGELFF
>few|NA|TRBJ1-1|TRBV7-9
TGTGCCAGCAGCGGACAGTTGAACACTGAAGCTTTCTTT
CASSGQLNTEAFF
>NA|NA|TRBJ1-1|TRBV10-3
TGTGCCATCAGTGAGGGGGACTTCACTGAAGCTTTCTTT
CAISEGDFTEAFF
>NA|TRBD1|TRBJ2-7|TRBV6-1
TGTGCCAGCAGTCTTCCGACAGGGCGGCCCTACGAGCAGTACTTC
CASSLPTGRPYEQYF
>NA|TRBD1|TRBJ2-2|TRBV6-1
TGTGCCAGCAGTGAGGGCAGGGGGATAGGCGGGGAGCTGTTTTTT
CASSEGRGIGGELFF
>few|NA|TRBJ2-2|TRBV7-6
TGTGCCAGCAGCTTATGGGTCGGGGAGACCGGGGAGCTGTTTTTT
CASSLWVGETGELFF
>NA|NA|TRBJ2-7|TRBV10-3
TGTGCCATCAGTGAGGTCAGGGGCGCCTACGAGCAGTACTTC
CAISEVRGAYEQYF
>few|TRBD1|TRBJ2-3|TRBV29-1
TGCAGCGCCCTCCGGGACAGGGGTACAGATACGCAGTATTTT
CSALRDRGTDTQYF
>NA|TRBD1|TRBJ1-2|TRBV27
TGTGCCAGCAGGAGACAGGGCTATGGCTACACCTTC
CASRRQGYGYTF
>NA|NA|TRBJ2-7|TRBV4-3
TGCGCCAGCAGCCAAGATTCTACCTACGAGCAGTACTTC
CASSQDSTYEQYF
>NA|NA|TRBJ2-3|TRBV7-3
TGTGCCAGCAGTGCAGGGTTTAGCACAGATACGCAGTATTTT
CASSAGFSTDTQYF
>NA|NA|TRBJ1-1|TRBV11-2
TGTGCCAGCAGCTTATTTCAGGTATCTACTGAAGCTTTCTTT
CASSLFQVSTEAFF
>NA|NA|TRBJ1-2|TRBV15
TGTGCCACCTCTATCGTCGGGCGCAGGGGAGATGGCTACACCTTC
CATSIVGRRGDGYTF
>few|NA|TRBJ2-6|TRBV28
TGTGCCAGCAGTTTCTGGCAGGCTTCGTCTGGGGCCAACGTCCTGACTTTC
CASSFWQASSGANVLTF
>NA|TRBD2|TRBJ2-5|TRBV19
TGTGCCAGTAGCTGGACTAGCGGGGCCCAGTACTTC
CASSWTSGAQYF
>NA|NA|TRBJ1-2|TRBV7-9
TGTGCCAGCAGCCTTGCGGGAGATGGCTACACCTTC
CASSLAGDGYTF
>NA|TRBD2|TRBJ2-1|TRBV27
TGTGCCAGCACCTTAGCGGGAGAAGGTTACAATGAGCAGTTCTTC
CASTLAGEGYNEQFF
>NA|NA|TRBJ1-2|TRBV10-1
TGCGCCAGCAGTGAGTCCAGTACTAACGGCTACCCCTTC
CASSESSTNGYPF
>once|NA|TRBJ2-5|TRBV2
TGTGCCAGCAGCCGACAGGGACTGGGTCAAGAGACCCAGTACTTC
CASSRQGLGQETQYF
>NA|TRBD2|TRBJ2-7|TRBV6-6
TGTGCCAGCAGTCTCCGGACTAGCGACCCGCAGTACTTC
CASSLRTSDPQYF
>NA|TRBD2|TRBJ2-1|TRBV19
TGTGCCAGTAGGATTATGAGTAGCGGGAGGTCCAATGAGCAGTTCTTC
CASRIMSSGRSNEQFF
>NA|TRBD2|TRBJ2-1|TRBV28
TGTGCCAGCAGTCCCGCGGGGGGTGGGGGCTACAATGAGCAGTTCTTC
CASSPAGGGGYNEQFF
>NA|TRBD1|TRBJ2-5|TRBV14
TGTGCCAGCAGCCAAGACTTTGGGACAGGGCAAGAGACCCAGTACTTC
CASSQDFGTGQETQYF
>NA|NA|TRBJ2-2|TRBV11-3
TGTGCCAGCAGCTTCCTGACAGACCCCTCGGAGCTGTTTTTT
CASSFLTDPSELFF
>few|NA|TRBJ1-1|TRBV19
TGTGCCAGTAAGAACGCGGACAGTCGAGATGCTTTCTTT
CASKNADSRDAFF
>NA|NA|TRBJ2-5|TRBV19
TGTGCCAGTAGTATAGTCCCAGGTGCGGAGACCCAGTACTTC
CASSIVPGAETQYF
>NA|TRBD1|TRBJ1-1|TRBV19
TGTGCCAGTAGTCCGCAGAGGACAGGGGGGAACACTGAAGCTTTCTTT
CASSPQRTGGNTEAFF
>NA|NA|TRBJ2-1|TRBV19
TGTGCCAGTAGCGTTAGCGGTCTTGGCTCCTACAATGAGCAGTTCTTC
CASSVSGLGSYNEQFF
>NA|NA|TRBJ1-4|TRBV5-6
TGTGCCAGCAGCCCGGGGTTGGGAACCACTAATGAAAAACTGTTTTTT
CASSPGLGTTNEKLFF
>few|TRBD2|TRBJ2-1|TRBV6-5
TGTGCCAGCAGTTACTCGATGACTAGCCAGCAGTTCTTC
CASSYSMTSQQFF
>NA|TRBD2|TRBJ2-7|TRBV18
TGTGCCAGCTCACCTAGCGGGAGAAACGAGCAGTACTTC
CASSPSGRNEQYF
>few|TRBD1|TRBJ2-7|TRBV7-9
TGTGCCAGCAGCTTAGATATCAGCGGACAGGGCGACGAGCAGTACTTC
CASSLDISGQGDEQYF
>once|TRBD1|TRBJ2-7|TRBV5-6
TGTGCCAGCAGGTCGACAGGGTGGTCCTACGAGCAGTACTTC
CASRSTGWSYEQYF
>NA|NA|TRBJ2-2|TRBV27
TGTGCCAGCAGTTTAAAGAACAGGGTCCCTCCCGGGGAGCTGTTTTTT
CASSLKNRVPPGELFF
>NA|NA|TRBJ1-2|TRBV10-2
TGCGCCAGCAGTATAGGAGAACTAGCTAACTATGGCTACACCTTC
CASSIGELANYGYTF
>NA|NA|TRBJ1-6|TRBV2
TGTGCCAGCAGTCTGTATCTGGTGGGGGCGCAGAATTCACCCCTCCACTTT
CASSLYLVGAQNSPLHF
>NA|NA|TRBJ1-5|TRBV6-6
TGTGCCAGCAGTTACAACAGGGCTAATCAGCCCCAGCATTTT
CASSYNRANQPQHF
>NA|NA|TRBJ1-6|TRBV7-8
TGTGCCAGCAGCTTAGGGACTAGTAGGCCCCTCCACTTT
CASSLGTSRPLHF
>NA|NA|TRBJ1-2|TRBV6-1
TGTGCCAGCAGTGAAACGAGGGCGCAACAAGGCTATGGCTACACCTTC
CASSETRAQQGYGYTF
>NA|NA|TRBJ2-3|TRBV6-1
TGTGCCAGCAGTGCCCAGCGTGACACAGATACGCAGTATTTT
CASSAQRDTDTQYF
>once|NA|TRBJ2-6|TRBV7-9
NA
CASSQTGTGVPGANVLTF
>NA|NA|TRBJ2-7|TRBV30
TGTGCCTGGACGGCGGGACGGTCTTACGAGCAGTACTTC
CAWTAGRSYEQYF
>NA|TRBD2|TRBJ2-3|TRBV10-1
TGCGCCAGCAGGCCCATACTAGCGGGGGAAGGAGATACGCAGTATTTT
CASRPILAGEGDTQYF
>NA|NA|TRBJ2-3|TRBV4-1
TGCGCCAGCAGCCAATGGACTGGCACAGATACGCAGTATTTT
CASSQWTGTDTQYF
>NA|TRBD1|TRBJ2-6|TRBV4-1
TGCGCCAGCAGCCAAGTCGGGACAGCGAACTCTGGGGCCAACGTCCTGACTTTC
CASSQVGTANSGANVLTF
>NA|NA|TRBJ1-1|TRBV6-6
TGTGCCAGCAGTTACTCAAGGGGCACTGAAGCTTTCTTT
CASSYSRGTEAFF
>once|TRBD1|TRBJ1-2|TRBV27
TGTGCCAGCAGTAGGGACAGGGGATACTATGGCTACACCTTC
CASSRDRGYYGYTF
>NA|TRBD2|TRBJ2-1|TRBV29-1
TGCAGCGTTGAGGAGAGGACTAGCGGATACAATGAGCAGTTCTTC
CSVEERTSGYNEQFF
>NA|TRBD1|TRBJ1-5|TRBV4-2
TGTGCCAGCAGCCCAGGACAGGCAGATCAGCCCCAGCATTTT
CASSPGQADQPQHF
>NA|TRBD2|TRBJ2-7|TRBV7-9
TGTTCCAGCAGCTACCCTAGCGGAACAAGCTCCTACGAGCAGTACTTC
CSSSYPSGTSSYEQYF
>NA|NA|TRBJ1-3|TRBV2
TGTGCCAGCAGTTTATTCCCGCCCGCGCGGCCAGGAAACACCATATATTTT
CASSLFPPARPGNTIYF
>NA|TRBD1|TRBJ1-3|TRBV4-1
TGCGCCAGCAGCCAAGATTGGGGGACAGACACAACTGGAAACACCATATATTTT
CASSQDWGTDTTGNTIYF
>NA|NA|TRBJ2-1|TRBV6-1
TGTGCCAGCTCAACCATCGGAGGAGATGAGCAGTTCTTC
CASSTIGGDEQFF
>NA|NA|TRBJ2-3|TRBV5-1
TGCGCCAGCAGCTTGGGCAGGGAAGCAGATACGCAGTATTTT
CASSLGREADTQYF
>NA|TRBD1|TRBJ2-7|TRBV6-1
TGTGCCAGCAGTGAAGGGGACAGGCGCTCCTACGAGCAGTACTTC
CASSEGDRRSYEQYF